These 8 T cell receptor beta chains came from one sample sequenced in a study of OX40 agonist ivuxolimab in advanced cancers. Data came from immunoSEQ multiplex PCR; TCRdb stores just in-frame clones and leaves some out. The sample has about 51,000 clones, 85% to 90% seen once. The specimen comprised CD4+ or CD8+ T cells sorted from blood, sampled in a trial of the OX40 agonist ivuxolimab. The receptors here all came from an adult with an advanced solid tumor such as melanoma, head and neck, liver or kidney cancer.

V is TRBV9 and J is TRBJ2-7; tentatively, D is TRBD2 (6 bases). V dropped 0 bases and J dropped 5 bases, with 12 bases sitting between them. This CDR3 contains 14 residues. Germline lookup yields CDR1 SGDLS and CDR2 YYNGEE. The CDR3 loop is CASSVGAGTHEQYF. The DNA of the CDR3 is TGTGCCAGCAGCGTAGGCGCGGGAACCCACGAGCAGTACTTC.

The V and J genes are TRBV19 and TRBJ2-3, with 8 bases that match TRBD2. Losses at the gene ends were 0 bases for V and 3 bases for J; bases not matched to a gene: 5. The CDR3 has 16 residues. Looked up from germline, CDR1 is LNHDA and CDR2 is SQIVND (reference sequence). CDR3 loop: CASSIDRGGPTDTQYF. CDR3 sequence (DNA): TGTGCCAGTAGTATAGATCGCGGGGGGCCAACAGATACGCAGTATTTT.

V usage is TRBV11-2 and J usage is TRBJ2-6, with a possible D match to TRBD2 (5 bases). Germline V CDR1 and CDR2: SGHAT, FQNNGV. The CDR3 covers 15 residues. Trimming removed 1 base at V and 1 base at J, with 5 bases between. The CDR3 DNA reads as TGTGCCAGCAGCTTAGGGACTTCTGGGGCCAACGTCCTGACTTTC. Translated: CASSLGTSGANVLTF.

V and J are TRBV15 and TRBJ1-5; the match to TRBD1 covers 7 bases. The germline gives CDR1 LNHNV, CDR2 YYDKDF (reference sequence). After removal of 6 bases from V and 4 bases from J, the junction contained 18 bases not matched to a gene. The CDR3 length is 18 residues. The DNA for the CDR3 is TGTGCCACCAGTAAACCCCAACTTCAACGGGACAGAAATCAGCCCCAGCATTTT. The encoded protein is CATSKPQLQRDRNQPQHF.

This sequence joins TRBV5-4 and TRBJ2-1; no reliable D call. V was trimmed by 0 bases and J by 8 bases, leaving 9 bases between them. CDR3 length: 13 amino acids. Looked up from germline, CDR1 is SGHNT and CDR2 is YYREEE (reference sequence). In DNA form, the CDR3 reads TGTGCCAGCAGCTTGGCCGTGGTTGATGAGCAGTTCTTC. This gives the protein CASSLAVVDEQFF.

The chain employs TRBV11-3 and TRBJ1-4; 9 bases agree with TRBD1. J lost 7 bases, V lost 4 bases, and 7 bases had no gene match. There are 15 residues in the CDR3. The germline V gene has CDR1 SGHNT and CDR2 YENEEA. CDR3 DNA sequence: TGTGCCAGCAGCTCCTACAGGGGGCGGTCTGAAAAACTGTTTTTT. This sequence encodes CASSSYRGRSEKLFF.

The rearrangement links TRBV5-6 to TRBJ2-7; 10 positions agree with TRBD1. Germline CDR1 reads SGHDT; CDR2 reads YYEEEE. The CDR3 has 14 residues. V lost 2 bases and J lost 6; bases outside the gene matches: 5. CDR3 nucleotide sequence: TGTGCCAGCAGCTTCCGACAGGGGGCCGGCGAGCAGTACTTC. Its translation: CASSFRQGAGEQYF.

The chain employs TRBV19 and TRBJ2-7; the D gene is possibly TRBD1 (5 bases). The J call is in doubt because the DNA end fits TRBJ2-5 better. Germline lookup yields CDR1 LNHDA and CDR2 SQIVND (reference sequence). The length of the CDR3 is 15 residues. The CDR3 sequence: CASSIQGGVSETQYF. The CDR3 DNA reads as TGTGCCAGTAGTATACAGGGTGGGGTGTCCGAGACCCAGTACTTC.